Listed below are T cell receptor beta chains from one sample, sequenced in a study of shared clonotypes between healthy human individuals. Method: immunoSEQ multiplex PCR; TCRdb's copy keeps in-frame clones and lacks some. The sample lists a few hundred thousand clones, 60% to 80% occurring once. Source material: memory CD4+ T cells sorted from blood. These receptor sequences come from a young man in good health. The CDR3 runs from the conserved cysteine through the conserved F or W. Each record gives: J gene, D gene, V gene, clone size, CDR3 protein, CDR3 DNA. A D gene is named only where the DNA matches it firmly. Not every row has a clone size; where given, it reads once, few, many or a size class.

j_call: TRBJ2-3; d_call: -; v_call: TRBV18; clone_size: -; cdr3_aa: CASSPGVTTSTDTQYF; cdr3_nt: TGTGCCAGCTCACCGGGGGTTACTACAAGCACAGATACGCAGTATTTT
j_call: TRBJ2-1; d_call: -; v_call: TRBV2; clone_size: -; cdr3_aa: CASNDYSYNEQFF; cdr3_nt: TGTGCCAGCAACGACTACTCCTACAATGAGCAGTTCTTC
j_call: TRBJ2-7; d_call: TRBD1; v_call: TRBV2; clone_size: -; cdr3_aa: CASSGDRAYEQYF; cdr3_nt: TGTGCCAGCAGCGGGGACAGAGCCTACGAGCAGTACTTC
j_call: TRBJ2-1; d_call: -; v_call: TRBV19; clone_size: few; cdr3_aa: CASSIGHRTGEQFF; cdr3_nt: TGTGCCAGTAGTATTGGTCACAGAACGGGGGAGCAGTTCTTC
j_call: TRBJ1-2; d_call: -; v_call: TRBV28; clone_size: many; cdr3_aa: CASSLWATAYGYTF; cdr3_nt: TGTGCCAGCAGTTTATGGGCCACGGCCTATGGCTACACCTTC
j_call: TRBJ2-6; d_call: -; v_call: TRBV7-9; clone_size: few; cdr3_aa: CASSPFRHSGANVLTF; cdr3_nt: TGTGCCAGCAGCCCATTTCGGCACTCTGGGGCCAACGTCCTGACTTTC
j_call: TRBJ2-7; d_call: -; v_call: TRBV4-3; clone_size: few; cdr3_aa: CASSQGLTSGLEYEQYF; cdr3_nt: TGCGCCAGCAGCCAAGGCCTGACGTCGGGGCTGGAATACGAGCAGTACTTC
j_call: TRBJ2-1; d_call: -; v_call: TRBV10-2; clone_size: once; cdr3_aa: CASSRLYNEQFF; cdr3_nt: TGCGCCAGCAGCCGGCTGTACAATGAGCAGTTCTTC
j_call: TRBJ2-7; d_call: TRBD2; v_call: TRBV2; clone_size: -; cdr3_aa: CASSVNSGRTGDEQYF; cdr3_nt: TGTGCCAGCAGTGTAAATAGCGGGAGAACGGGGGACGAGCAGTACTTC
j_call: TRBJ2-7; d_call: -; v_call: TRBV2; clone_size: -; cdr3_aa: CASSEARTEQYF; cdr3_nt: TGTGCCAGCAGTGAGGCAAGGACGGAACAGTACTTC
j_call: TRBJ2-3; d_call: -; v_call: TRBV7-9; clone_size: -; cdr3_aa: CASSYPRETRGDTQYF; cdr3_nt: TGTGCCAGCAGCTACCCTAGGGAAACAAGGGGAGATACGCAGTATTTT
j_call: TRBJ1-4; d_call: -; v_call: TRBV5-1; clone_size: -; cdr3_aa: CASSDTHSTNEKLFF; cdr3_nt: TGCGCCAGCAGCGACACCCATTCAACTAATGAAAAACTGTTTTTT
j_call: TRBJ2-7; d_call: -; v_call: TRBV4-1; clone_size: once; cdr3_aa: CASSQGGANSYEQYF; cdr3_nt: TGCGCCAGCAGCCAAGGAGGAGCTAACTCCTACGAGCAGTACTTC
j_call: TRBJ2-1; d_call: TRBD2; v_call: TRBV5-1; clone_size: -; cdr3_aa: CASRLGPAGSTSYNEQFF; cdr3_nt: TGCGCCAGCAGGTTGGGACCAGCGGGGAGTACCTCCTACAATGAGCAGTTCTTC
j_call: TRBJ2-2; d_call: -; v_call: TRBV18; clone_size: -; cdr3_aa: CASSNPLVRSTGELFF; cdr3_nt: TGTGCCAGCTCCAACCCGCTGGTTCGGTCTACCGGGGAGCTGTTTTTT
j_call: TRBJ2-7; d_call: TRBD2; v_call: TRBV7-6; clone_size: few; cdr3_aa: CASSSSRTSGNYEQYF; cdr3_nt: TGTGCCAGCAGCTCCTCCAGGACTAGCGGAAACTACGAGCAGTACTTC
j_call: TRBJ2-7; d_call: -; v_call: TRBV10-3; clone_size: many; cdr3_aa: CAKRIRDTTYEQYF; cdr3_nt: TGTGCCAAAAGAATACGGGACACAACCTACGAGCAGTACTTC
j_call: TRBJ2-5; d_call: -; v_call: TRBV6-5; clone_size: -; cdr3_aa: CASSPGPTEETQYF; cdr3_nt: TGTGCCAGCAGTCCCGGACCCACGGAAGAGACCCAGTACTTC
j_call: TRBJ2-3; d_call: -; v_call: TRBV5-1; clone_size: few; cdr3_aa: CASSSRPADTQYF; cdr3_nt: TGCGCCAGCAGCTCTCGACCGGCAGATACGCAGTATTTT
j_call: TRBJ2-1; d_call: -; v_call: TRBV5-4; clone_size: -; cdr3_aa: CASSRDGASYNEQFF; cdr3_nt: TGTGCCAGCAGCCGGGACGGTGCCTCCTACAATGAGCAGTTCTTC
j_call: TRBJ1-5; d_call: -; v_call: TRBV29-1; clone_size: few; cdr3_aa: CSVGESWQPQHF; cdr3_nt: TGCAGCGTGGGGGAATCGTGGCAGCCCCAGCATTTT
j_call: TRBJ1-3; d_call: -; v_call: TRBV18; clone_size: -; cdr3_aa: CASSPQPQVSGNTIYF; cdr3_nt: TGTGCCAGCTCACCACAACCCCAGGTCTCTGGAAACACCATATATTTT
j_call: TRBJ2-6; d_call: -; v_call: TRBV7-2; clone_size: once; cdr3_aa: CASSLAVRSSGANVLTF; cdr3_nt: TGTGCCAGCAGCTTAGCTGTCCGGAGCTCTGGGGCCAACGTCCTGACTTTC
j_call: TRBJ2-7; d_call: -; v_call: TRBV27; clone_size: few; cdr3_aa: CASSQRSSGEQYF; cdr3_nt: TGTGCCAGCAGCCAGAGATCGTCGGGCGAGCAGTACTTC
j_call: TRBJ1-5; d_call: -; v_call: TRBV25-1; clone_size: -; cdr3_aa: CASSESDLSNQPQHF; cdr3_nt: TGTGCCAGCAGTGAATCTGACCTTAGCAATCAGCCCCAGCATTTT
j_call: TRBJ2-5; d_call: TRBD2; v_call: TRBV5-1; clone_size: once; cdr3_aa: CASSFLAGGPDPETQYF; cdr3_nt: TGCGCCAGCAGCTTTCTAGCGGGAGGGCCCGATCCGGAGACCCAGTACTTC
j_call: TRBJ2-1; d_call: TRBD2; v_call: TRBV7-6; clone_size: -; cdr3_aa: CASSARGGAGGNEQFF; cdr3_nt: TGTGCCAGCAGCGCCCGGGGGGGAGCGGGAGGGAATGAGCAGTTCTTC
j_call: TRBJ2-3; d_call: -; v_call: TRBV11-3; clone_size: -; cdr3_aa: CASSPRTQALSDTQYF; cdr3_nt: TGTGCCAGCAGCCCTCGGACACAAGCCCTCTCAGATACGCAGTATTTT